These 19 T cell receptor beta chains were sequenced from one sample in a study of blood T cells in healthy people across ages. Using a J-beta primer mix together with a sample-barcoded 5' primer, a second PCR was run for roughly 6 to 12 cycles. TCRdb used MiXCR to reprocess the 5' RACE reads, holding one entry per CDR3 protein. The sample holds approximately 900,000 distinct CDR3 sequences, 29% seen once. These data were likewise used in another study, on T cells of mothers and their children.

The sample consisted of blood. These receptor sequences come from a woman between 35 and 50 years old in good health.

To note about this clonotype: The junction and the germline gene differ at one end; a read error may be behind it. The genes are TRBV24-1 and TRBJ2-3, with 8 bases that match TRBD1. This CDR3 is 15 amino acids long. Germline CDR1 and CDR2: KGHDR and SFDVKD. CDR3: CAASVTGTGFRTQYF. DNA of the CDR3: TGTGCCGCCAGTGTCACCGGGACAGGTTTTCGTACGCAGTATTTT.

Notes on this clonotype: Germline and junction disagree at one end, which may indicate a read error. This rearrangement joins TRBV7-7 to TRBJ2-5; 8 positions agree with TRBD1. CDR1 SSHAT and CDR2 FNYEAQ come from the germline V gene (reference sequence). The CDR3 is 16 residues long. The CDR3 here is CASSLEVGQGQETQYF. In DNA form, the CDR3 reads TGTGCTAGCAGCTTAGAAGTTGGACAGGGCCAAGAGACCCAGTACTTC.

The V gene is TRBV27, the J gene TRBJ2-7, with a weak D call TRBD1 (7 bases). Germline V gene sequence: CDR1 MNHEY, CDR2 SMNVEV (reference sequence). V shed 2 bases and J shed 7 bases, with 12 bases lying between them. CDR3 length equals 13 residues. The CDR3 region has the DNA TGTGCCAGCAGTTTAAGGGCAGGGGGGGAGCAGTACTTC. Protein sequence: CASSLRAGGEQYF.

The J gene is TRBJ1-4, the V gene TRBV27; TRBD1 might be the D (5 bases). Germline V CDR1 and CDR2: MNHEY, SMNVEV (reference sequence). The CDR3 covers 14 residues. Trimming removed 8 bases at V and 8 bases at J, with 18 bases between. CDR3 DNA: TGTGCCAGCGCTCAATGGCAGGGTTGGGAAAAACTGTTTTTT. Its protein product is CASAQWQGWEKLFF.

About this clonotype itself: One end of the junction varies from germline; a read error may be responsible. V gene TRBV12-3 or TRBV12-4 combines with J gene TRBJ2-5; D possibly matches TRBD1 or TRBD2 (5 bases each). This CDR3 is built from 14 residues. The CDR3 DNA reads TGTGCTAGCAGTACGGGACCAGAAGTTAACAAGCAGTACTTC. Amino acids: CASSTGPEVNKQYF.

The chain recombines TRBV5-1 with TRBJ1-1, with 9 bases aligning to TRBD1. This CDR3 region has 15 residues. Germline V gives CDR1 SGHRS, CDR2 YFSETQ. J lost 1 base, V lost 4 bases, and 5 bases had no gene match. CDR3 coding DNA: TGCGCCAGCAGCCTCTGGGACAGGGCGAACACTGAAGCTTTCTTT. It codes for CASSLWDRANTEAFF.

This clonotype was seen a few times. The chain links TRBV19 to TRBJ2-2; perhaps TRBD2 as D (5 bases). Germline V CDR1 and CDR2: LNHDA, SQIVND (reference sequence). This CDR3 comprises 15 residues. V was trimmed by 5 bases and J by 5 bases, leaving 15 bases between them. The CDR3 here is CASSAPGLLTGELFF. The CDR3 DNA reads as TGTGCCAGTAGTGCCCCCGGACTTTTAACCGGGGAGCTGTTTTTT.

This clonotype was seen a handful of times. The V gene is TRBV28, the J gene TRBJ2-1, with 11 bases fitting TRBD1. The CDR3 has 13 amino acids. The J segment lost 13 bases and the V segment lost 5 bases, leaving 7 bases of the junction unmatched. Germline-derived CDR1 and CDR2 are MDHEN and SYDVKM. CDR3: CASSRPGQGVQFF. The CDR3 nucleotides read TGTGCCAGCAGTAGACCGGGACAGGGGGTACAGTTCTTC.

As to this clonotype: Relative to the germline gene, one junction end is altered; a read error may explain this. The chain links TRBV7-9 to TRBJ2-1; 10 nucleotides line up with TRBD2. Per the germline V gene, CDR1 is SEHNR and CDR2 is FQNEAQ (reference sequence). This CDR3 comprises 14 residues. The CDR3 DNA reads as TGTGCCGGCAGCTTAGCTAGCGGGAGTTATGAGCAGTTCTTC. Its translation: CAGSLASGSYEQFF. The complete variable domain, with remaining parts taken from reference TRBV7-9 and TRBJ2-1, reads DTGVSQNPRHKITKRGQNVTFRCDPISEHNRLYWYRQTLGQGPEFLTYFQNEAQLEKSRLLSDRFSAERPKGSFSTLEIQRTEQGDSAMYLCAGSLASGSYEQFFGPGTRLTVL.

V and J are TRBV29-1 and TRBJ1-1; the D gene is possibly TRBD1 (5 bases). Germline V gene sequence: CDR1 SQVTM, CDR2 ANQGSEA. The CDR3 is made up of 11 amino acids. The V end lost 4 bases, the J end lost 6 bases, and 9 bases lay between the germline ends. The CDR3 region has the DNA TGCAGCGTTGTAGGGGTCCCTGAAGCTTTCTTT. It specifies CSVVGVPEAFF.

Ten or more counts support this clonotype. V and J are TRBV6-4 and TRBJ2-1; the match to TRBD2 covers 10 bases. The V gene's germline CDR1 is MRHNA and CDR2 SNTAGT. The V gene end was trimmed by 3 bases and the J gene end by 7 bases; junction bases not matched to a gene: 6. The CDR3 is 15 residues long. This chain's CDR3 is CASSESGGAENEQFF. The CDR3, as DNA: TGTGCCAGCAGTGAGAGCGGGGGGGCCGAAAATGAGCAGTTCTTC.

The chain couples TRBV5-1 to TRBJ2-3; 9 bases line up with TRBD1. CDR1 is SGHRS and CDR2 is YFSETQ in the germline V gene. The V segment lost 4 bases and the J segment 6 bases; nucleotides outside the gene matches: 3. The CDR3 is made up of 13 amino acids. CDR3 loop: CASSPDRGDTQYF. DNA for the CDR3: TGCGCCAGCAGCCCGGACAGGGGCGATACGCAGTATTTT.

This clonotype was seen only a few times. The CDR3: CAISESEADPYNEQFF. In DNA, the CDR3 is TGTGCCATCAGTGAGTCGGAAGCGGACCCCTACAATGAGCAGTTCTTC. The chain recombines TRBV10-3 with TRBJ2-1, with D maybe TRBD2 (5 bases). The germline gives CDR1 ENHRY, CDR2 SYGVKD. The V and J ends lost 0 bases and 2 bases respectively, with 11 bases between them. This CDR3 is 16 amino acids long.

The chain is built from TRBV2 and TRBJ2-5, with 15 bases lining up with TRBD2. This CDR3 has 18 residues. Unmatched junction bases numbered 8, after V lost 6 bases and J lost 0 bases. The germline CDR1 and CDR2 sequences are SNHLY and FYNNEI. The CDR3 region has the DNA TGTGCCAGCAGCCCGAGGACTAGCGGGGGGGAGTACCAAGAGACCCAGTACTTC. This gives the protein CASSPRTSGGEYQETQYF.

The V and J genes are TRBV6-6 and TRBJ2-1; 9 bases match TRBD2. Losses at the gene ends were 5 bases for V and 3 bases for J; bases not matched to a gene: 5. Germline V gene lookup returns CDR1 MNHNY and CDR2 SVGAGI (reference sequence). The CDR3 is made up of 15 amino acids. CDR3 region: CASSAAGGLYNEQFF. The CDR3 DNA sequence: TGTGCCAGCAGTGCCGCGGGGGGGCTCTACAATGAGCAGTTCTTC.

This clonotype was counted between two and nine times. V usage is TRBV5-1 and J usage is TRBJ1-4; 7 positions agree with TRBD1. J gave up 6 bases and V 0 bases, and 5 bases lay outside the gene matches. The CDR3 runs 15 residues. Germline values: CDR1 SGHRS, CDR2 YFSETQ. CDR3 DNA: TGCGCCAGCAGCTTGGACGCGACAGGGTATGAAAAACTGTTTTTT. Translated, it gives CASSLDATGYEKLFF.

The sample holds many counts of this clonotype. The V gene is TRBV6-6, the J gene TRBJ2-1, with TRBD1 identical over 8 bases. V lost 2 bases to trimming and J lost 4 bases; unmatched junction nucleotides: 10. The germline gives CDR1 MNHNY, CDR2 SVGAGI (reference sequence). The CDR3 sequence is 17 residues long. CDR3 sequence: CASSYPSPGQVYNEQFF. The CDR3 DNA sequence: TGTGCCAGCAGTTACCCATCACCGGGACAGGTTTACAATGAGCAGTTCTTC.

This clonotype was counted at least ten times. The chain recombines TRBV28 with TRBJ2-7; 14 bases match TRBD2. Per germline, CDR1 MDHEN and CDR2 SYDVKM. The CDR3 is 15 amino acids. V was pared by 6 bases and J by 3 bases, with 4 bases of the junction left unmatched. The CDR3 coding sequence is TGTGCCAGCAGCAAGGGGACTAGCGGGGGCTACGAGCAGTACTTC. Protein product: CASSKGTSGGYEQYF.

V is TRBV20-1 and J is TRBJ1-1; 7 positions match TRBD1. Trimming at V came to 0 bases and at J to 3 bases, leaving 7 bases not matched to a gene. Per germline, CDR1 DFQATT and CDR2 SNEGSKA (reference sequence). CDR3 length: 15 amino acids. In DNA, the CDR3 is TGCAGTGCTAGAGATGCGACAGGGAGGGACACTGAAGCTTTCTTT. Translating gives CSARDATGRDTEAFF.